This T cell receptor (beta chain) was recovered during a study of cytomegalovirus exposure and HLA in healthy donors. This clone appeared a single time. This PCR relied on a set of 60 Vbeta primers and 13 Jbeta primers. TCRdb's copy holds only in-frame clones and misses some; the assay was immunoSEQ multiplex PCR. This repertoire shows roughly 180,000 clones, approximately 84% found once; its top ten account for about 3%. Germline V CDR1 and CDR2: MGHRA, YSYEKL. Trimming removed 0 bases from V and 8 bases from J; junction bases left unmatched: 9. The CDR3 consists of 16 residues. The J gene is TRBJ1-4, the V gene TRBV4-1; TRBD1 matches at 7 bases. Sequencing was carried out using PBMCs. This receptor was obtained from a female donor in good health and CMV-seronegative. CDR3 sequence: CASSQEGQGGREKLFF. The DNA for the CDR3 is TGCGCCAGCAGCCAAGAGGGTCAAGGGGGCCGGGAAAAACTGTTTTTT.